One and the same sample provided the 16 T cell receptor beta chains below, sequenced in a study of control samples from healthy donors and cancer patients. TCRdb's copy holds only in-frame clones and misses some; the assay was immunoSEQ multiplex PCR. The sample comprises about 140,000 clones, around nine tenths of which are singletons, and about 11% rests with the top ten. The sample comprised blood. These receptors were taken from a man aged 25-45 years in good health.

In this sample, this clone turned up a few times. The gene calls are TRBV5-1 and TRBJ2-3; 7 nucleotides match TRBD2. CDR3 size: 15 residues. V gave up 1 base and J gave up 4 bases; unmatched junction bases: 6. Germline V gene data show CDR1 as SGHRS and CDR2 as YFSETQ. The CDR3 DNA follows: TGCGCCAGCAGCTTGCGGACCCGGGGGGCAGATACGCAGTATTTT. Its protein product is CASSLRTRGADTQYF.

The chain joins TRBV14 to TRBJ1-1; TRBD1 aligns across 7 bases. Trimming cost V 1 base and J 4 bases; bases outside gene matches: 6. Per the germline V gene, CDR1 is SGHDN and CDR2 is FVKESK. The CDR3 is made up of 15 amino acids. CDR3 DNA sequence: TGTGCCAGCAGCCAAGGCTCCAGGGGGAGCACTGAAGCTTTCTTT. It codes for CASSQGSRGSTEAFF.

The V call is TRBV6-5, the J call TRBJ1-5; 8 nucleotides match TRBD1. V dropped 6 bases and J dropped 2; count of bases not matched to a gene: 6. The V gene's germline CDR1 is MNHEY and CDR2 SVGAGI. This CDR3 has 15 residues. CDR3 in amino acids: CASREDRVGNQPQHF. CDR3 bases: TGTGCCAGCAGGGAGGACAGGGTCGGCAATCAGCCCCAGCATTTT.

The rearrangement links TRBV20-1 to TRBJ1-2; D is uncertain. This CDR3 has 14 residues. Germline-derived CDR1 and CDR2 are DFQATT and SNEGSKA (reference sequence). V was pared by 3 bases and J by 7 bases, with 18 bases between. CDR3 protein: CSASKVLASGGYTF. CDR3 coding DNA: TGCAGTGCTAGTAAAGTTTTGGCATCTGGTGGCTACACCTTC.

The chain joins TRBV3-1 (or the pseudogene TRBV3-2) to TRBJ1-6; the D gene is possibly TRBD1 (5 bases). Germline V gene data show CDR1 as LGHDT and CDR2 as YNNKEL (reference sequence). CDR3 length equals 16 residues. The V end was cut by 3 bases, the J end by 7 bases, with 16 bases between. CDR3 region: CASSQVGAGINSPLHF. CDR3 DNA: TGTGCCAGCAGCCAGGTTGGGGCAGGAATCAATTCACCCCTCCACTTT.

J is TRBJ1-5 and V is TRBV27; TRBD1 aligns across 8 bases. The CDR3 runs to 14 residues. V gave up 5 bases and J gave up 6 bases; unmatched junction bases: 6. Per the germline V gene, CDR1 is MNHEY and CDR2 is SMNVEV (reference sequence). The CDR3 bases are TGTGCCAGCAGTCGACAGGGGAGGATTCAGCCCCAGCATTTT. This translates into CASSRQGRIQPQHF.

The chain couples TRBV10-3 to TRBJ1-2; a possible D gene is TRBD1 (5 bases). V lost 1 base and J 3 bases, leaving 12 bases between the germline ends. Germline CDR1 ENHRY, CDR2 SYGVKD. The CDR3 length is 15 residues. CDR3 DNA: TGTGCCATCAGTGAGTGGGGGACGGGGGACTATGGCTACACCTTC. It specifies CAISEWGTGDYGYTF.

The chain uses TRBV12-2 and TRBJ1-2. TRBV12-2 counts as a pseudogene. This CDR3 is 17 amino acids long. The CDR3 protein is CASRSRTLPLWDYGYTF. CDR3 DNA sequence: TGTGCAAGTCGCAGTAGGACTCTCCCTTTATGGGACTATGGCTACACCTTC.

The chain joins TRBV25-1 to TRBJ1-6, with a tentative D call TRBD1 (6 bases). V lost 7 bases and J lost 7, with 20 bases in between. The CDR3 covers 16 residues. Germline V gene lookup returns CDR1 MGHDK and CDR2 SYGVNS. CDR3 bases: TGTGCCAGCACCACGGTGGGGGCTTCAGGGAATTCACCCCTCCACTTT. Amino acid sequence: CASTTVGASGNSPLHF.

The CDR3, as DNA: TGTGCCAGCAACGGACTAGCGGGACACAATGAGCAGTTCTTC. Its translation: CASNGLAGHNEQFF. The genes are TRBV28 and TRBJ2-1; 12 positions match TRBD2. V lost 7 bases, J lost 5 bases, and 3 bases stayed unmatched. This CDR3 region has 14 residues. CDR1 is MDHEN and CDR2 is SYDVKM in the germline V gene.

This CDR3 is CASSLTPYGYTF. The CDR3 nucleotides are TGTGCCAGCAGTTTAACACCCTATGGCTACACCTTC. This chain joins TRBV12-3 or TRBV12-4 and TRBJ1-2; unclear D gene. The CDR3 is 12 amino acids. The V end was cut by 2 bases, the J end by 4 bases, with 5 bases between.

The rearrangement links TRBV28 to TRBJ2-1; 9 nucleotides align to TRBD2. CDR1 is MDHEN, CDR2 SYDVKM, per germline. Germline trimming cut 6 bases from V and 4 bases from J; bases unmatched to any gene: 10. CDR3 length: 16 residues. The CDR3 coding sequence is TGTGCCAGCAGCCAAATGGGACTAGCAGATTACAATGAGCAGTTCTTC. Protein: CASSQMGLADYNEQFF.

This clone was observed a single time. The J gene is TRBJ2-5, the V gene TRBV2, with D possibly being TRBD2 (6 bases). The germline gives CDR1 SNHLY, CDR2 FYNNEI. The CDR3 is 16 residues long. With 5 bases removed from V and 2 bases from J, the gap between germline ends came to 18 bases. The CDR3 loop is CASSPSLGGGQETQYF. CDR3 bases: TGTGCCAGCAGTCCAAGTCTGGGAGGCGGTCAAGAGACCCAGTACTTC.

This chain connects TRBV29-1 to TRBJ1-2; a weak D match, TRBD1 (5 bases). Germline V lookup: CDR1 SQVTM, CDR2 ANQGSEA. The CDR3 runs to 11 residues. V was trimmed by 4 bases and J by 7 bases, leaving 10 bases between them. The CDR3 DNA is TGCAGCGTTGGGGGGGTTGGTGGCTACACCTTC. As protein: CSVGGVGGYTF.

The chain is built from TRBV28 and TRBJ2-7; 9 bases agree with TRBD1. Germline loops: CDR1 MDHEN, CDR2 SYDVKM. The CDR3 contains 17 residues. With 7 bases clipped from V and 4 bases from J, the junction kept 17 bases outside the gene matches. This chain's CDR3 is CASMGNGGDRGWYEQYF. In DNA, the CDR3 is TGTGCCAGCATGGGGAACGGAGGAGACAGGGGGTGGTACGAGCAGTACTTC. Supplemented by reference TRBV28 and TRBJ2-7, the full variable domain reads DVKVTQSSRYLVKRTGEKVFLECVQDMDHENMFWYRQDPGLGLRLIYFSYDVKMKEKGDIPEGYSVSREKKERFSLILESASTNQTSMYLCASMGNGGDRGWYEQYFGPGTRLTVT.

J is TRBJ2-7 and V is TRBV7-2; the match to TRBD2 covers 7 bases. This CDR3 is 13 amino acids long. The junction had 1 base not matched to a gene; V was cut back by 1 base and J by 4 bases. The germline V gene has CDR1 SGHTA and CDR2 FQGNSA. The CDR3 loop reads CASSLGREYEQYF. The CDR3 nucleotides read TGTGCCAGCAGCTTAGGGCGGGAGTACGAGCAGTACTTC.